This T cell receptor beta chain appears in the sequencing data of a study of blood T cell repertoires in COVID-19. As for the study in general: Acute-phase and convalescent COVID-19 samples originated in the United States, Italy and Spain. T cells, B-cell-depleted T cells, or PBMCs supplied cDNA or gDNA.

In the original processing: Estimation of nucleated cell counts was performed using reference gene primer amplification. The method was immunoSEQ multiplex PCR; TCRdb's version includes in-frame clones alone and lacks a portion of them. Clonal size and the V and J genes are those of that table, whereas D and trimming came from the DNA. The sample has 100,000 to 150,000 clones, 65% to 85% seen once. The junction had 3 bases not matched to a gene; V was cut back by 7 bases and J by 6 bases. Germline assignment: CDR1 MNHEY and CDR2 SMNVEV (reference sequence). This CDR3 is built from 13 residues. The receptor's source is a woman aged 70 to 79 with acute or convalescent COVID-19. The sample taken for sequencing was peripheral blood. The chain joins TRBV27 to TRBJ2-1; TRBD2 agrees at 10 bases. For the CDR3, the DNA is TGTGCCAGCAAGCGGGGGGGAATCAATGAGCAGTTCTTC. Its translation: CASKRGGINEQFF.